A single sample is the source of the 13 T cell receptor beta chains below, sequenced in a study of blood T cell repertoires in COVID-19. Libraries were prepared by immunoSEQ multiplex PCR; TCRdb keeps only in-frame clonotypes and omits some of them. The sample carries 100,000 to 150,000 clones, 85% to 90% recorded once. Sequenced input: peripheral blood. The source is a man in his fifties or sixties with active COVID-19.

This CDR3 reads CASSLALGTGSNTEAFF. The CDR3 DNA reads TGTGCCAGCAGCTTGGCTTTGGGGACAGGATCCAACACTGAAGCTTTCTTT. The rearrangement links TRBV5-6 to TRBJ1-1, with 8 nucleotides matching TRBD1. After removal of 0 bases from V and 2 bases from J, the junction contained 9 bases not matched to a gene. The CDR3 spans 17 residues. Germline V gives CDR1 SGHDT, CDR2 YYEEEE.

The chain is built from TRBV2 and TRBJ1-2, with TRBD1 as a possible D gene (6 bases). V dropped 6 bases and J dropped 0 bases, with 14 bases sitting between them. The CDR3 is 15 residues long. Germline V gene sequence: CDR1 SNHLY, CDR2 FYNNEI. The CDR3 protein is CASSPRQAPNYGYTF. The CDR3 DNA is TGTGCCAGCAGCCCCAGACAGGCCCCTAACTATGGCTACACCTTC.

The V and J genes are TRBV5-1 and TRBJ1-5, with D uncertain. Germline V CDR1 and CDR2: SGHRS, YFSETQ. Trimming pared 4 bases from V and 6 bases from J, leaving 14 bases between. The CDR3 has 14 amino acids. CDR3 loop: CASSPGSSGQPQHF. In DNA form, the CDR3 reads TGCGCCAGCAGCCCAGGTTCGTCCGGTCAGCCCCAGCATTTT.

V usage is TRBV2 and J usage is TRBJ2-2; 7 bases are a match to TRBD2. In germline, CDR1 is SNHLY, CDR2 FYNNEI. V trimming: 8 bases; J trimming: 5 bases; junction bases outside the gene matches: 8. The CDR3 spans 14 residues. The CDR3 is CASLPGGWTGELFF. In DNA form, the CDR3 reads TGTGCCAGCCTGCCGGGGGGTTGGACCGGGGAGCTGTTTTTT.

V is TRBV5-1 and J is TRBJ2-3, with 7 bases matching TRBD1. The CDR3 contains 18 residues. Germline V CDR1 and CDR2: SGHRS, YFSETQ. The trim removed 4 bases at V and 2 bases at J, leaving 16 bases unmatched. The CDR3 DNA is TGCGCCAGCAGCGCGCTTCGAATGGGACAGTCTTACACAGATACGCAGTATTTT. It is translated as CASSALRMGQSYTDTQYF.

V and J are TRBV4-1 and TRBJ2-7; tentatively, D is TRBD2 (5 bases). Trimming stripped 0 bases from V and 2 bases from J, with 8 bases between. The CDR3 runs to 14 residues. Germline V gene lookup returns CDR1 MGHRA and CDR2 YSYEKL. The chain's CDR3 is CASSQDDGAYEQYF. CDR3 nucleotide sequence: TGCGCCAGCAGCCAAGATGACGGGGCCTACGAGCAGTACTTC.

The chain is built from TRBV19 and TRBJ1-5, with TRBD1 matching over 9 bases. Losses at the gene ends were 4 bases for V and 12 bases for J; bases not matched to a gene: 7. Germline V gene sequence: CDR1 LNHDA, CDR2 SQIVND (reference sequence). The CDR3 is 13 amino acids. The CDR3 nucleotides are TGTGCCAGTAGTACGACCGGGACAGGGCTCCAGCATTTT. It codes for CASSTTGTGLQHF.

The rearrangement links TRBV5-1 to TRBJ1-1; possible D gene TRBD1, 5 bases. Deletions cut 2 bases from V and 5 bases from J, with 13 bases between. CDR3 length equals 14 residues. Germline CDR1 is SGHRS and CDR2 is YFSETQ. The CDR3 region is CASSFASGGTEAFF. The CDR3 nucleotides read TGCGCCAGCAGCTTTGCCTCGGGGGGGACTGAAGCTTTCTTT. Using reference TRBV5-1 and TRBJ1-1 for the parts outside the CDR3, the full variable domain is KAGVTQTPRYLIKTRGQQVTLSCSPISGHRSVSWYQQTPGQGLQFLFEYFSETQRNKGNFPGRFSGRQFSNSRSEMNVSTLELGDSALYLCASSFASGGTEAFFGQGTRLTVV.

The chain couples TRBV4-1 to TRBJ2-2; D is perhaps TRBD2 (6 bases). The CDR3 is 14 residues long. With 3 bases removed from V and 6 bases from J, the gap between germline ends came to 11 bases. The V gene's germline CDR1 is MGHRA and CDR2 YSYEKL. CDR3 loop: CASSQVGGSGELFF. Here the CDR3 DNA reads TGCGCCAGCAGCCAGGTGGGGGGATCCGGGGAGCTGTTTTTT.

The chain is built from TRBV7-9 and TRBJ1-4, with 9 bases matching TRBD1. The germline gives CDR1 SEHNR, CDR2 FQNEAQ (reference sequence). The CDR3 contains 17 residues. V lost 1 base, J lost 7 bases, and 10 bases stayed unmatched. As DNA, the CDR3 is TGTGCCAGCAGCTTAGGCTCTTCCGGGACAGGGTTTGAAAAACTGTTTTTT. Protein sequence: CASSLGSSGTGFEKLFF. The full variable domain, its missing parts supplied by reference TRBV7-9 and TRBJ1-4, is DTGVSQNPRHKITKRGQNVTFRCDPISEHNRLYWYRQTLGQGPEFLTYFQNEAQLEKSRLLSDRFSAERPKGSFSTLEIQRTEQGDSAMYLCASSLGSSGTGFEKLFFGSGTQLSVL.

The chain links TRBV11-2 to TRBJ2-1; 9 bases are a match to TRBD2. The CDR3 is made up of 16 amino acids. After removal of 5 bases from V and 3 bases from J, the junction contained 8 bases not matched to a gene. Germline loops: CDR1 SGHAT, CDR2 FQNNGV. CDR3 in amino acids: CASSVTAGGFYNEQFF. CDR3 DNA: TGTGCCAGCAGCGTCACAGCGGGGGGTTTCTACAATGAGCAGTTCTTC.

The rearrangement uses TRBV7-8 and TRBJ2-7; D not certain. The CDR3 covers 12 residues. The V end was cut by 5 bases, the J end by 0 bases, with 5 bases between. In germline, CDR1 is SGHVS, CDR2 FQNEAQ. The CDR3 coding sequence is TGTGCCAGCAGCCGGAGCTCCTACGAGCAGTACTTC. It specifies CASSRSSYEQYF.

The chain links TRBV10-3 to TRBJ1-1, with D tentatively TRBD1 (5 bases). Per germline, CDR1 ENHRY and CDR2 SYGVKD. The V end lost 7 bases, the J end lost 4 bases, and 13 bases lay between the germline ends. The CDR3 covers 13 residues. DNA of the CDR3: TGTGCCATCAATCCAGGGCGGGGCACTGAAGCTTTCTTT. This gives the protein CAINPGRGTEAFF.